Listed here are 3 T cell receptor beta chains from one sample, sequenced in a study of shared clonotypes between healthy human individuals. This table comes from immunoSEQ multiplex PCR, and its TCRdb copy is limited to in-frame clones, with some not included. The table lists 2 million or so clones, roughly 94% of them singletons, with 0.13% in the top ten. Source material: naive CD4+ T cells sorted from blood. The subset denotes: CD45RA+ positively selected. Receptors were obtained from a man aged 18 to 29 in good health.

The chain couples TRBV23-1 to TRBJ2-5, with 8 positions matching TRBD1. TRBV23-1 is noted as an ORF with a role that remains uncertain. The V and J ends lost 0 bases and 5 bases, in that order; junction bases with no gene match: 5. The CDR3 is made up of 15 amino acids. Here the CDR3 reads CASSQSRQGRETQYF. DNA for the CDR3: TGCGCCAGCAGTCAATCCCGACAGGGGAGGGAGACCCAGTACTTC.

The chain is built from TRBV9 and TRBJ2-7, with TRBD2 matching over 10 bases. Germline V gives CDR1 SGDLS, CDR2 YYNGEE. The CDR3 extends over 15 amino acids. J gave up 3 bases and V 8 bases, and 11 bases lay outside the gene matches. The CDR3 protein is CARRRCSGGRYEQYF. CDR3 nucleotide sequence: TGTGCCAGGCGGAGGTGTAGCGGGGGGCGCTACGAGCAGTACTTC.

The rearrangement links TRBV27 to TRBJ2-3; D possibly corresponds to TRBD1 (5 bases). The CDR3 extends over 13 amino acids. Between the trimmed V and J ends, which lost 10 bases and 3 bases, there was a span of 14 bases. CDR1 is MNHEY and CDR2 is SMNVEV in the germline V gene (reference sequence). This CDR3 reads CAIFGAGTDTQYF. The CDR3 DNA follows: TGTGCCATCTTTGGGGCTGGAACAGATACGCAGTATTTT.